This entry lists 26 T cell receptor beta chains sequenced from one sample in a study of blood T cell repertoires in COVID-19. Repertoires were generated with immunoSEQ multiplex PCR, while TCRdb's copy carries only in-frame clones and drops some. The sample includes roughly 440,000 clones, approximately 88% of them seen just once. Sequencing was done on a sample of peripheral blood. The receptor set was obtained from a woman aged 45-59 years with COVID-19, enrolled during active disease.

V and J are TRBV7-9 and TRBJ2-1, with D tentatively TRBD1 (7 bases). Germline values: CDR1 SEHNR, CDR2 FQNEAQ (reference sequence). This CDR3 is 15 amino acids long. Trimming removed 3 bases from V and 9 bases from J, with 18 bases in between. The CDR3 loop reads CASSLGQGEDGEQFF. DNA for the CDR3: TGTGCCAGCAGCTTGGGGCAGGGGGAGGATGGTGAGCAGTTCTTC.

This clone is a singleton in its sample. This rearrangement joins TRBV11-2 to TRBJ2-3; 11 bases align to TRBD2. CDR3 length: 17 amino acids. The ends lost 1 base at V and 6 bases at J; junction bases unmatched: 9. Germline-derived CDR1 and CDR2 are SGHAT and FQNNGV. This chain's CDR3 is CASSLVGSSGGMDTQYF. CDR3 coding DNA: TGTGCCAGCAGCTTAGTCGGATCTAGCGGGGGGATGGATACGCAGTATTTT.

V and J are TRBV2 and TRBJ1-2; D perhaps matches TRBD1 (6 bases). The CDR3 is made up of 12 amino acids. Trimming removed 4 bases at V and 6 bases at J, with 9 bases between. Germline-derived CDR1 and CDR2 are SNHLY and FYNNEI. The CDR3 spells CASSVEGDGYTF. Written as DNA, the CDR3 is TGTGCCAGCAGTGTCGAGGGGGATGGCTACACCTTC. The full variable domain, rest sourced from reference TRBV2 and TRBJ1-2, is EPEVTQTPSHQVTQMGQEVILRCVPISNHLYFYWYRQILGQKVEFLVSFYNNEISEKSEIFDDQFSVERPDGSNFTLKIRSTKLEDSAMYFCASSVEGDGYTFGSGTRLTVV.

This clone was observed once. The CDR3 DNA follows: TGTGCCAGCAGTGCGGGCGGGGCCCCGCCCAATGAGCAGTTCTTC. It encodes CASSAGGAPPNEQFF. The chain links TRBV25-1 to TRBJ2-1; tentative D call: TRBD2 (6 bases). Trimming removed 4 bases from V and 6 bases from J, with 16 bases in between. This CDR3 comprises 15 residues. Germline assignment: CDR1 MGHDK and CDR2 SYGVNS. The full variable domain, completed using reference TRBV25-1 and TRBJ2-1, is EADIYQTPRYLVIGTGKKITLECSQTMGHDKMYWYQQDPGMELHLIHYSYGVNSTEKGDLSSESTVSRIRTEHFPLTLESARPSHTSQYLCASSAGGAPPNEQFFGPGTRLTVL.

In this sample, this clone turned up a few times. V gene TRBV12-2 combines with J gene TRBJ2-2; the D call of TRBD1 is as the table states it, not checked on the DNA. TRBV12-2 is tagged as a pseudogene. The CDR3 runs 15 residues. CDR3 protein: CASRSGTGGTGELFF. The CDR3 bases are TGTGCAAGTCGCTCCGGGACAGGGGGCACCGGGGAGCTGTTTTTT.

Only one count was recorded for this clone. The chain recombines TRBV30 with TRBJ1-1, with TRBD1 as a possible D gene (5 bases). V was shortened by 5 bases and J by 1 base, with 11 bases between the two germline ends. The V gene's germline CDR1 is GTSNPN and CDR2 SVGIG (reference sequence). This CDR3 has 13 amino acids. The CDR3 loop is CAWGLDRNTEAFF. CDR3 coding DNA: TGTGCCTGGGGCCTCGACAGGAACACTGAAGCTTTCTTT.

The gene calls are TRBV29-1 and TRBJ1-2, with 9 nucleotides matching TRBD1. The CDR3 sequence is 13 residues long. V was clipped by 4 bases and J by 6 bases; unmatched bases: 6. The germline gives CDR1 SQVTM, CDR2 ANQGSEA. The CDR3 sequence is CSVVTGGSHGYTF. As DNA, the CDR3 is TGCAGCGTTGTGACAGGGGGGAGCCATGGCTACACCTTC.

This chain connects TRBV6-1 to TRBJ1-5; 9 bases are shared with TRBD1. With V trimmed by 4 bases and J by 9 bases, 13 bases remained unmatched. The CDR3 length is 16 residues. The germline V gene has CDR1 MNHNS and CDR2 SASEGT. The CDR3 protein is CASSATGTGPLGPQHF. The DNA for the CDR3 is TGTGCCAGCAGTGCTACCGGGACAGGGCCTCTAGGGCCCCAGCATTTT.

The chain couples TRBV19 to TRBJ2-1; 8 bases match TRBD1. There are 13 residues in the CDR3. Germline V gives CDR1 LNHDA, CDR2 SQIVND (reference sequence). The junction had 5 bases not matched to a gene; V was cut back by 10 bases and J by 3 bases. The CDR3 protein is CATGTGGYNEQFF. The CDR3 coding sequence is TGTGCCACCGGGACAGGCGGCTACAATGAGCAGTTCTTC. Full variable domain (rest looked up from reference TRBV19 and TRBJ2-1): DGGITQSPKYLFRKEGQNVTLSCEQNLNHDAMYWYRQDPGQGLRLIYYSQIVNDFQKGDIAEGYSVSREKKESFPLTVTSAQKNPTAFYLCATGTGGYNEQFFGPGTRLTVL.

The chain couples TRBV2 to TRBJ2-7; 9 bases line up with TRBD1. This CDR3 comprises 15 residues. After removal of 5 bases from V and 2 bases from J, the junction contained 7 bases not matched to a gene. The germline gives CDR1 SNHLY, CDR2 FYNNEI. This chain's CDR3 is CASSRLGTGTYEQYF. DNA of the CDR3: TGTGCCAGCAGTCGCTTGGGGACAGGGACCTACGAGCAGTACTTC.

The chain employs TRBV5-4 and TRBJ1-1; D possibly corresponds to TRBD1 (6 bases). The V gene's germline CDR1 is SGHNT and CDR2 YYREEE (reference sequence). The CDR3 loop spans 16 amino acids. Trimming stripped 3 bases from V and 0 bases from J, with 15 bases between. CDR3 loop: CASSSSRQGMNTEAFF. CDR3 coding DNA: TGTGCCAGCAGCTCCAGTCGGCAGGGGATGAACACTGAAGCTTTCTTT.

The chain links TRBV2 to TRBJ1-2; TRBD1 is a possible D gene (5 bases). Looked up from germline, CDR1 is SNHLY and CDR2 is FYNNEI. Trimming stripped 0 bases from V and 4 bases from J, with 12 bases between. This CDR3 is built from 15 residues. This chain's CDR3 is CASSEALSRGYGYTF. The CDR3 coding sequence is TGTGCCAGCAGTGAAGCGCTCTCTAGGGGCTATGGCTACACCTTC.

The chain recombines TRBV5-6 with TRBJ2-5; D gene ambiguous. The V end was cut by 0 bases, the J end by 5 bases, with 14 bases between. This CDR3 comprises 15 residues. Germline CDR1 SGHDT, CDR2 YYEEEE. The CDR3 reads CASSLDTDTRETQYF. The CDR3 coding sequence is TGTGCCAGCAGCTTGGATACAGACACAAGGGAGACCCAGTACTTC.

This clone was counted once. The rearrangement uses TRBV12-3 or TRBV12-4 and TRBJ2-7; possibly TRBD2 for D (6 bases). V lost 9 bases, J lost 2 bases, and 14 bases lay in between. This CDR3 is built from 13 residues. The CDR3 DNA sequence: TGTGCCAGTAGTGCGGGGAGGACCTACGAGCAGTACTTC. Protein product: CASSAGRTYEQYF.

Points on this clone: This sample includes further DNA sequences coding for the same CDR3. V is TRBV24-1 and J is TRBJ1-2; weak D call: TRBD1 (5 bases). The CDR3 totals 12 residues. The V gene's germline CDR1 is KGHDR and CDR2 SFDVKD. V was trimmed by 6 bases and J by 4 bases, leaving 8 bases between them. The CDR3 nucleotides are TGTGCCACCAGTACAGGTAGCTATGGCTACACCTTC. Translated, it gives CATSTGSYGYTF.

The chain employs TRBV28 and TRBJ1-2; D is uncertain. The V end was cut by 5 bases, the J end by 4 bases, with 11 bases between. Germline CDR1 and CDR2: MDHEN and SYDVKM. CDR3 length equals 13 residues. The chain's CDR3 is CASSLGLIYGYTF. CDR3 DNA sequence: TGTGCCAGCAGTCTAGGACTGATCTATGGCTACACCTTC.

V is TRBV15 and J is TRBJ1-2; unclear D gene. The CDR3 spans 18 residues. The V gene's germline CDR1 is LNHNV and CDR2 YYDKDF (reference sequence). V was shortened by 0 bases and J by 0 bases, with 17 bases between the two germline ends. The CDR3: CATSRDLLGGSANYGYTF. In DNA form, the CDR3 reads TGTGCCACCAGCAGAGATCTCCTTGGAGGGTCTGCTAACTATGGCTACACCTTC.

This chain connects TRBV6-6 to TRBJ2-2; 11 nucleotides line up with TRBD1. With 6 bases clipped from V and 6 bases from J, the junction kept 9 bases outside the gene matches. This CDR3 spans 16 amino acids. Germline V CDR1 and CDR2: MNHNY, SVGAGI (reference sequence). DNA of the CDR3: TGTGCCAGCAGAGGACCGGGACAGGGGGGGGCCGGGGAGCTGTTTTTT. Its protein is CASRGPGQGGAGELFF.

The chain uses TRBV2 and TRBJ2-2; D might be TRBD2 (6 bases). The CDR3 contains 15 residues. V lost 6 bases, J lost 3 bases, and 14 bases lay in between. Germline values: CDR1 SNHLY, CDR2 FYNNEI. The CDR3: CASRVGTGDTGELFF. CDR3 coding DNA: TGTGCCAGCAGGGTTGGGACTGGGGACACCGGGGAGCTGTTTTTT.

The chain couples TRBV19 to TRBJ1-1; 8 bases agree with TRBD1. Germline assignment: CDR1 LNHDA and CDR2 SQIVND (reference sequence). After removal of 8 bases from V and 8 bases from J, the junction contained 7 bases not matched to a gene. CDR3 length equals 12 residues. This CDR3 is CASGQGLREAFF. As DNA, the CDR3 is TGTGCCAGTGGACAGGGTCTCCGGGAAGCTTTCTTT.

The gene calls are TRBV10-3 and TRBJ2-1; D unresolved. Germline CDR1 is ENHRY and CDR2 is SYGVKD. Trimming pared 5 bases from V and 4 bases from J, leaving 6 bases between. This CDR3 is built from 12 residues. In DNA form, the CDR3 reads TGTGCCATCAGTCAGAATTACAATGAGCAGTTCTTC. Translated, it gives CAISQNYNEQFF.

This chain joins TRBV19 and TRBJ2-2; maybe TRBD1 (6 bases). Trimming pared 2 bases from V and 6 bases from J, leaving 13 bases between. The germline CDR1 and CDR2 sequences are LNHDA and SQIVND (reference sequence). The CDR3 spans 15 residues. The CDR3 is CASSILGGGAGELFF. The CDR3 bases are TGTGCCAGTAGTATACTAGGTGGGGGCGCCGGGGAGCTGTTTTTT.

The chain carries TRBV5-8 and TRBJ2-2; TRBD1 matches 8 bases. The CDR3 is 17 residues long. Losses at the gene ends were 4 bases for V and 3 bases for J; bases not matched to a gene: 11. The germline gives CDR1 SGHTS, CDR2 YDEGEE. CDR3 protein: CASSPAQGAPDTGELFF. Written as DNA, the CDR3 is TGTGCCAGCAGCCCCGCGCAGGGGGCGCCGGACACCGGGGAGCTGTTTTTT.

CDR3 sequence reads: CASSLRSGARFSYEQYF. The CDR3 region has the DNA TGTGCCAGCAGCTTACGGAGCGGGGCGAGATTCTCCTACGAGCAGTACTTC. The chain has TRBV7-2 and TRBJ2-7, with 7 nucleotides matching TRBD2. Per germline, CDR1 SGHTA and CDR2 FQGNSA. The CDR3 runs to 17 residues. J gave up 0 bases and V 2 bases, and 10 bases lay outside the gene matches.

The CDR3 spells CSAPRGETQYF. As DNA, the CDR3 is TGCAGTGCTCCGCGGGGGGAGACCCAGTACTTC. The rearrangement uses TRBV20-1 and TRBJ2-5; 7 positions match TRBD2. The ends lost 5 bases at V and 5 bases at J; junction bases unmatched: 2. CDR1 and CDR2 (germline): DFQATT, SNEGSKA (reference sequence). This CDR3 is 11 amino acids long.

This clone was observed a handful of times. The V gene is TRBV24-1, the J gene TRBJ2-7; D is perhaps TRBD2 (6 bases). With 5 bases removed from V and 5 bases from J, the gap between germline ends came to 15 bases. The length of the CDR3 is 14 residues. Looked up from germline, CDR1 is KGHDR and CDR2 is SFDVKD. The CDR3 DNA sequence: TGTGCCACCAGTGCACCAGGAGGGTCCAACGAGCAGTACTTC. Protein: CATSAPGGSNEQYF.